This T cell receptor (beta chain) was sequenced in a study of cytomegalovirus exposure and HLA in healthy donors. The V gene end was trimmed by 2 bases and the J gene end by 7 bases; junction bases not matched to a gene: 2. The germline CDR1 and CDR2 sequences are MNHEY and SVGAGI. The CDR3 is 13 amino acids. The PCR used 60 Vbeta and 13 Jbeta primers. The method was immunoSEQ multiplex PCR; TCRdb's version includes in-frame clones alone and lacks a portion of them. The repertoire holds about 93,000 clones, with approximately 83% as singletons. Comment on this clone: The antigen is undetermined.

Study conclusions and caveats: TCR beta V segments were, for the most part, productive about 87% or about 30% of the time in an earlier analysis.

The specimen sequenced was PBMCs. The sequence was collected from a man aged 45 to 65 in good health and CMV-seronegative. This sequence joins TRBV6-5 and TRBJ1-1; 9 bases line up with TRBD1. CDR3 in DNA: TGTGCCAGCAGTTACCTGACAGGGGGTGAAGCTTTCTTT. Translation gives CASSYLTGGEAFF.